The 21 T cell receptor beta chains given below trace back to one sample, sequenced in a study of CD8 T cells in Susac syndrome. RNA totalling roughly 0.5 to 1 ug underwent reverse transcription with random hexamers. TCRdb reprocessed the immunoSEQ multiplex PCR reads with MiXCR, giving one entry per CDR3 protein. Here the sample spans around 170,000 distinct CDR3 sequences, about 94% being singletons. Sequencing was done on a sample of CD4+ T cells from PBMCs. The receptors derive from a human donor with Susac syndrome.

The V call is TRBV3-1, the J call TRBJ1-2; D gene uncertain. V lost 4 bases and J lost 0, with 9 bases in between. CDR3 length: 14 amino acids. The germline V gene encodes CDR1 LGHDT and CDR2 YNNKEL (reference sequence). This CDR3 reads CASSPQLPNYGYTF. The CDR3 DNA reads as TGTGCCAGCAGCCCCCAACTACCTAACTATGGCTACACCTTC.

The chain employs TRBV9 and TRBJ2-5, with D unclear. The germline V gene has CDR1 SGDLS and CDR2 YYNGEE. Trimming shortened V by 4 bases and J by 6 bases, and 10 bases separated the two germline ends. This CDR3 contains 12 residues. CDR3 nucleotide sequence: TGTGCCAGCAGCCGGGCGATGCAGACCCAGTACTTC. Translation: CASSRAMQTQYF.

V is TRBV11-1 and J is TRBJ2-1, with a tentative D call TRBD2 (5 bases). The CDR3 has 13 amino acids. CDR1 is SGHAT, CDR2 FQDESV, per germline (reference sequence). V lost 8 bases, J lost 3 bases, and 11 bases lay in between. Here the CDR3 reads CASEGDFYNEQFF. CDR3 sequence (DNA): TGTGCCAGCGAGGGAGACTTCTACAATGAGCAGTTCTTC.

The rearrangement uses TRBV29-1 and TRBJ1-1; D is ambiguous. The CDR3 is 12 residues long. V gave up 4 bases and J gave up 1 base, with 7 bases separating them. The germline gives CDR1 SQVTM, CDR2 ANQGSEA. In nucleotides, the CDR3 is TGCAGCGTTGTCCCCCAGAACACTGAAGCTTTCTTT. It is translated as CSVVPQNTEAFF.

The CDR3 DNA reads as TGTGCCAGCAGCGCAAACTCCTACGAGCAGTACTTC. This translates into CASSANSYEQYF. The V gene is TRBV7-2, the J gene TRBJ2-7, with D hard to call. CDR1 is SGHTA, CDR2 FQGNSA, per germline. The CDR3 is 12 residues long. The V end lost 5 bases, the J end lost 0 bases, and 5 bases lay between the germline ends.

The chain is built from TRBV2 and TRBJ2-3, with 7 bases that match TRBD1. V gave up 7 bases and J gave up 1 base; unmatched junction bases: 5. The CDR3 spans 14 residues. Germline V gene lookup returns CDR1 SNHLY and CDR2 FYNNEI. CDR3 nucleotides: TGTGCCAGCATTTTAGACAGGGGCACAGATACGCAGTATTTT. Translating it yields CASILDRGTDTQYF. Full variable domain (outside the CDR3, taken from reference TRBV2 and TRBJ2-3): EPEVTQTPSHQVTQMGQEVILRCVPISNHLYFYWYRQILGQKVEFLVSFYNNEISEKSEIFDDQFSVERPDGSNFTLKIRSTKLEDSAMYFCASILDRGTDTQYFGPGTRLTVL.

The chain couples TRBV19 to TRBJ1-1; no firm D call. The CDR3 length is 14 residues. V was trimmed by 10 bases and J by 0 bases, leaving 15 bases between them. From germline, CDR1 is LNHDA and CDR2 SQIVND (reference sequence). The CDR3 DNA reads TGTGCCACCGCAAAAAGCTATATGAACACTGAAGCTTTCTTT. Translation: CATAKSYMNTEAFF.

This chain links TRBV3-1 with TRBJ2-3; 9 positions agree with TRBD2. Germline trimming cut 1 base from V and 5 bases from J; bases unmatched to any gene: 4. Germline-derived CDR1 and CDR2 are LGHDT and YNNKEL (reference sequence). The CDR3 consists of 15 residues. The CDR3 DNA is TGTGCCAGCAGCCAAGGCGGGGGGGCTGGAGATACGCAGTATTTT. Translated: CASSQGGGAGDTQYF.

The genes are TRBV12-3 or TRBV12-4 and TRBJ2-1; TRBD2 might be the D (6 bases). This CDR3 contains 15 residues. The ends were cut back, 3 bases at V and 4 bases at J, with 13 bases in the middle. CDR3: CASSFRTTYYNEQFF. CDR3 nucleotides: TGTGCCAGCAGTTTCCGGACTACCTATTACAATGAGCAGTTCTTC.

The rearrangement joins TRBV20-1 to TRBJ2-5, with TRBD1 matching over 8 bases. This CDR3 has 13 residues. In germline, CDR1 is DFQATT, CDR2 SNEGSKA (reference sequence). Trimming removed 6 bases from V and 5 bases from J; junction bases left unmatched: 8. The CDR3 bases are TGCAGTGCGCTAAGTACAGGGGGGGAGACCCAGTACTTC. Its translation is CSALSTGGETQYF.

V and J are TRBV9 and TRBJ2-6; 9 nucleotides agree with TRBD1. V was pared by 1 base and J by 0 bases, with 8 bases of the junction left unmatched. The CDR3 length is 19 residues. Germline lookup yields CDR1 SGDLS and CDR2 YYNGEE. CDR3 protein: CASSVFRQGEVSGANVLTF. In nucleotides, the CDR3 is TGTGCCAGCAGCGTATTCCGACAGGGGGAGGTCTCTGGGGCCAACGTCCTGACTTTC.

The chain employs TRBV7-2 and TRBJ2-5; no clear D gene. This CDR3 has 13 amino acids. V lost 1 base and J lost 3, with 6 bases in between. The germline V gene has CDR1 SGHTA and CDR2 FQGNSA. The CDR3 DNA reads TGTGCCAGCAGCTTAGGACCTGAAGAGACCCAGTACTTC. Translated: CASSLGPEETQYF. Filled out from reference TRBV7-2 and TRBJ2-5, the complete variable domain reads GAGVSQSPSNKVTEKGKDVELRCDPISGHTALYWYRQSLGQGLEFLIYFQGNSAPDKSGLPSDRFSAERTGGSVSTLTIQRTQQEDSAVYLCASSLGPEETQYFGPGTRLLVL.

The V and J genes are TRBV19 and TRBJ2-3; D is uncertain. Deletions cut 6 bases from V and 1 base from J, with 11 bases between. This CDR3 is built from 14 residues. Germline V gives CDR1 LNHDA, CDR2 SQIVND (reference sequence). The CDR3 sequence is CASRGVPGTDTQYF. In DNA, the CDR3 is TGTGCCAGTAGGGGCGTCCCAGGCACAGATACGCAGTATTTT. Full variable domain (outside the CDR3, taken from reference TRBV19 and TRBJ2-3): DGGITQSPKYLFRKEGQNVTLSCEQNLNHDAMYWYRQDPGQGLRLIYYSQIVNDFQKGDIAEGYSVSREKKESFPLTVTSAQKNPTAFYLCASRGVPGTDTQYFGPGTRLTVL.

This clonotype is a singleton in its sample. The chain joins TRBV12-3 or TRBV12-4 to TRBJ1-1; D might be TRBD1 (6 bases). V was pared by 7 bases and J by 3 bases, with 15 bases between. The CDR3 length is 14 residues. The CDR3 DNA sequence: TGTGCCAGCACCGACAGGAGGGGATACACTGAAGCTTTCTTT. As protein: CASTDRRGYTEAFF.

V gene TRBV18 combines with J gene TRBJ2-5; 7 nucleotides align to TRBD2. Germline V gene lookup returns CDR1 KGHSH and CDR2 LQKENI. Germline trimming cut 4 bases from V and 1 base from J; bases unmatched to any gene: 6. This CDR3 has 15 residues. In DNA form, the CDR3 reads TGTGCCAGCTCACTGCTGCGGACTAGCCAAGAGACCCAGTACTTC. Protein product: CASSLLRTSQETQYF.

The chain employs TRBV12-3 or TRBV12-4 and TRBJ1-1; tentatively, D is TRBD1 (5 bases). The V gene lost 9 bases and the J gene lost 0 bases, with 17 bases spanning the gap. The CDR3 sequence is 15 residues long. Here the CDR3 reads CASKRFGAMNTEAFF. CDR3 coding DNA: TGTGCCAGTAAAAGATTCGGGGCCATGAACACTGAAGCTTTCTTT.

V and J are TRBV7-2 and TRBJ2-1, with 9 positions matching TRBD1. Germline assignment: CDR1 SGHTA and CDR2 FQGNSA. The ends lost 1 base at V and 5 bases at J; junction bases unmatched: 3. This CDR3 has 15 residues. CDR3 nucleotide sequence: TGTGCCAGCAGCTTAGGAGGGACAGGGCACAATGAGCAGTTCTTC. This encodes CASSLGGTGHNEQFF.

This chain connects TRBV28 to TRBJ2-5; 9 bases are shared with TRBD1. Germline V gene data show CDR1 as MDHEN and CDR2 as SYDVKM. This CDR3 spans 15 amino acids. Losses at the gene ends were 5 bases for V and 5 bases for J; bases not matched to a gene: 9. CDR3 residues: CASSTGTGLVETQYF. DNA for the CDR3: TGTGCCAGCAGTACCGGGACAGGGTTGGTGGAGACCCAGTACTTC.

The chain couples TRBV5-4 to TRBJ2-3; D uncertain. Germline CDR1 SGHNT, CDR2 YYREEE (reference sequence). The CDR3 sequence is 13 residues long. Trimming stripped 0 bases from V and 8 bases from J, with 10 bases between. In nucleotides, the CDR3 is TGTGCCAGCAGCTTGGATCGGGCATCTACGCAGTATTTT. Translation: CASSLDRASTQYF.

The CDR3 sequence: CAWSADRTNEKLFF. The CDR3 DNA is TGTGCCTGGAGTGCGGACAGAACTAATGAAAAACTGTTTTTT. This chain links TRBV30 with TRBJ1-4, with TRBD1 as a possible D gene (6 bases). Germline V gene sequence: CDR1 GTSNPN, CDR2 SVGIG (reference sequence). The CDR3 runs 14 residues. Trimming took 1 base from V and 1 from J, leaving 7 bases between them. The whole variable domain, remainder taken from reference TRBV30 and TRBJ1-4, is SQTIHQWPATLVQPVGSPLSLECTVEGTSNPNLYWYRQAAGRGLQLLFYSVGIGQISSEVPQNLSASRPQDRQFILSSKKLLLSDSGFYLCAWSADRTNEKLFFGSGTQLSVL.

The chain combines TRBV12-3 or TRBV12-4 with TRBJ2-5; 8 bases match TRBD2. The CDR3 runs to 14 residues. Unmatched junction bases numbered 12, after V lost 7 bases and J lost 8 bases. The CDR3 DNA sequence: TGTGCCAGCACTTCACTAGCGGCCCTGGGAACCCAGTACTTC. Amino acid sequence: CASTSLAALGTQYF.